These 23 T cell receptor beta chains share one sample of origin, sequenced in a study of shared clonotypes between healthy human individuals. Generated by immunoSEQ multiplex PCR, the TCRdb table keeps only in-frame clones and is missing some. The table lists roughly 1,500,000 clones, just under 99% of them singletons. The sample taken for sequencing was naive CD4+ T cells sorted from blood. The subset is: CD45RA+ positively selected. All receptors come from a man between 25 and 39 years old in good health.

The chain is built from TRBV30 and TRBJ1-2, with D unresolved. Germline V gives CDR1 GTSNPN, CDR2 SVGIG (reference sequence). The CDR3 is 13 amino acids. V lost 5 bases and J lost 8, with 18 bases in between. CDR3 in DNA: TGTGCCTGGGGAGACACTGGGGTGCCCGGCTACACCTTC. Translation gives CAWGDTGVPGYTF.

As regards this clone: Additional DNA sequences in this sample encode the identical CDR3. This chain uses TRBV18 with TRBJ2-7; 15 bases are shared with TRBD2. This CDR3 has 16 residues. The J segment lost 3 bases and the V segment lost 0 bases, leaving 0 bases of the junction unmatched. The germline V gene has CDR1 KGHSH and CDR2 LQKENI. The CDR3 protein is CASSPPGLAGGYEQYF. DNA of the CDR3: TGTGCCAGCTCACCACCGGGACTAGCGGGAGGCTACGAGCAGTACTTC. Drawing the rest from reference TRBV18 and TRBJ2-7, the complete variable domain is NAGVMQNPRHLVRRRGQEARLRCSPMKGHSHVYWYRQLPEEGLKFMVYLQKENIIDESGMPKERFSAEFPKEGPSILRIQQVVRGDSAAYFCASSPPGLAGGYEQYFGPGTRLTVT.

The CDR3 protein is CSRGGSYEQYF. In DNA, the CDR3 is TGCAGTCGAGGAGGTTCCTACGAGCAGTACTTC. The chain combines TRBV20-1 with TRBJ2-7, with D possibly TRBD2 on 5 matching bases. The CDR3 runs 11 residues. Germline V CDR1 and CDR2: DFQATT, SNEGSKA (reference sequence). V was shortened by 8 bases and J by 1 base, with 9 bases between the two germline ends.

This rearrangement joins TRBV29-1 to TRBJ2-1; 7 nucleotides match TRBD1. In germline, CDR1 is SQVTM, CDR2 ANQGSEA. The CDR3 runs 14 residues. The J segment lost 4 bases and the V segment lost 5 bases, leaving 8 bases of the junction unmatched. The CDR3, as DNA: TGCAGCGTTCGAGGCGGACAGGAGTACAATGAGCAGTTCTTC. Translated, it gives CSVRGGQEYNEQFF.

The genes are TRBV23-1 and TRBJ2-1, with D perhaps TRBD2 (6 bases). TRBV23-1 is designated an ORF whose function remains uncertain. The CDR3 has 13 residues. Trimming removed 6 bases from V and 3 bases from J, with 9 bases in between. In DNA, the CDR3 is TGCGCCAGCAGACCGGGGGACTACAATGAGCAGTTCTTC. It is translated as CASRPGDYNEQFF.

The rearrangement uses TRBV5-1 and TRBJ2-7, with D perhaps matching TRBD2 (5 bases). Trimming took 0 bases from V and 3 from J, leaving 13 bases between them. The CDR3 is 15 residues long. Germline CDR1 SGHRS, CDR2 YFSETQ. CDR3 DNA: TGCGCCAGCAGCTTGGAAGGAGGCCCTGGCTACGAGCAGTACTTC. It translates to CASSLEGGPGYEQYF.

As for this clone: One junction end does not reproduce the germline sequence, and a read error may be involved. The gene calls are TRBV7-9 and TRBJ2-4; a weak D match, TRBD2 (6 bases). This CDR3 contains 8 residues. Germline V gene lookup returns CDR1 SEHNR and CDR2 FQNEAQ (reference sequence). The CDR3 region is CASSWGDF. In nucleotides, the CDR3 is TGTGCCAGCAGCTGGGGGGACTTC. The variable domain in full, with the rest retrieved from reference TRBV7-9 and TRBJ2-4, is DTGVSQNPRHKITKRGQNVTFRCDPISEHNRLYWYRQTLGQGPEFLTYFQNEAQLEKSRLLSDRFSAERPKGSFSTLEIQRTEQGDSAMYLCASSWGDFGAGTRLSVL.

J is TRBJ2-7 and V is TRBV5-4; the D gene is possibly TRBD2 (6 bases). CDR3 size: 14 residues. Germline CDR1 SGHNT, CDR2 YYREEE (reference sequence). V was clipped by 4 bases and J by 2 bases, with 13 bases between them. The CDR3 DNA follows: TGTGCCAGCAGCGCGGGGCGGGACCCCTACGAGCAGTACTTC. Its translation is CASSAGRDPYEQYF.

This chain uses TRBV11-3 with TRBJ1-3, with TRBD1 as a possible D gene (5 bases). CDR1 and CDR2 from the germline V gene are SGHNT and YENEEA. Trimming removed 5 bases from V and 3 bases from J, with 11 bases in between. The CDR3 loop spans 14 amino acids. For the CDR3, the DNA is TGTGCCAGCAGCGCGGGGACGGGTGGAAACACCATATATTTT. Its protein is CASSAGTGGNTIYF.

The V gene is TRBV27, the J gene TRBJ2-2, with D unresolved. Trimming removed 5 bases at V and 5 bases at J, with 6 bases between. There are 12 residues in the CDR3. Germline CDR1 reads MNHEY; CDR2 reads SMNVEV (reference sequence). The CDR3 protein is CASSVMTGELFF. In nucleotides, the CDR3 is TGTGCCAGCAGTGTTATGACCGGGGAGCTGTTTTTT.

This chain joins TRBV4-2 and TRBJ2-6, with D uncertain. This CDR3 contains 14 residues. CDR1 LGHNA and CDR2 YNFKEQ come from the germline V gene. V was clipped by 4 bases and J by 11 bases, with 15 bases between them. The CDR3 is CASSPTRVGDVLTF. The CDR3 DNA is TGTGCCAGCAGCCCCACACGGGTCGGCGACGTCCTGACTTTC.

The count of this clone is one. This chain uses TRBV7-4 with TRBJ2-5; 11 bases fit TRBD2. J lost 1 base, V lost 2 bases, and 3 bases had no gene match. The CDR3 sequence is 16 residues long. Germline V gene data show CDR1 as SGHVT and CDR2 as SQSDAQ. The chain's CDR3 is CASSLTSGSIQETQYF. DNA for the CDR3: TGTGCCAGCAGCTTAACTAGCGGGAGTATCCAAGAGACCCAGTACTTC.

This sequence joins TRBV7-8 and TRBJ2-6, with D perhaps being TRBD1 or TRBD2 (5 bases each). Looked up from germline, CDR1 is SGHVS and CDR2 is FQNEAQ. CDR3 length: 18 residues. The V gene lost 6 bases and the J gene lost 0 bases, with 18 bases spanning the gap. The CDR3 here is CASRLASGRISGANVLTF. DNA for the CDR3: TGTGCCAGCAGGCTTGCTTCGGGACGGATCTCTGGGGCCAACGTCCTGACTTTC.

The chain has TRBV29-1 and TRBJ2-7; TRBD2 aligns across 15 bases. V gave up 4 bases and J gave up 0 bases; unmatched junction bases: 4. The CDR3 loop spans 16 amino acids. Germline V gene data show CDR1 as SQVTM and CDR2 as ANQGSEA. DNA for the CDR3: TGCAGCGTTGGTGGGACTAGCGGGAGGAACTCCTACGAGCAGTACTTC. This translates into CSVGGTSGRNSYEQYF.

The chain links TRBV5-1 to TRBJ2-3; 9 bases match TRBD1. CDR1 SGHRS and CDR2 YFSETQ come from the germline V gene. The CDR3 totals 16 residues. V lost 0 bases and J lost 3; bases outside the gene matches: 5. The CDR3 here is CASSLGDRVRTDTQYF. CDR3 in DNA: TGCGCCAGCAGCTTGGGGGACAGGGTGAGGACAGATACGCAGTATTTT.

This chain connects TRBV11-2 to TRBJ2-1, with D possibly TRBD1 on 6 matching bases. The CDR3 runs 14 residues. V lost 1 base and J 7 bases, leaving 11 bases between the germline ends. Germline V gene data show CDR1 as SGHAT and CDR2 as FQNNGV. The CDR3 loop reads CASSLGGTRNEQFF. The CDR3, as DNA: TGTGCCAGCAGCTTAGGTGGGACAAGGAATGAGCAGTTCTTC.

The V gene is TRBV7-9, the J gene TRBJ1-5, with 8 bases identical to TRBD1. CDR1 SEHNR and CDR2 FQNEAQ come from the germline V gene (reference sequence). With 3 bases clipped from V and 4 bases from J, the junction kept 14 bases outside the gene matches. This CDR3 region has 18 residues. The CDR3 loop is CASSFFSLRTGTNQPQHF. The CDR3 DNA follows: TGTGCCAGCAGCTTTTTTTCGCTCAGGACAGGGACAAATCAGCCCCAGCATTTT.

The chain recombines TRBV5-1 with TRBJ2-7; tentative D call: TRBD2 (7 bases). Trimming took off 4 bases at V and 4 bases at J, with 15 bases between the two ends. CDR1 and CDR2 from the germline V gene are SGHRS and YFSETQ. CDR3 size: 14 residues. The CDR3 nucleotides read TGCGCCAGCAGCCCTACTGAGGGGGGGTACGAGCAGTACTTC. This sequence encodes CASSPTEGGYEQYF.

DNA for the CDR3: TGTGCCATCAGTGACCCCGGGACAGGGATCTCTGGGGCCAACGTCCTGACTTTC. This translates into CAISDPGTGISGANVLTF. J is TRBJ2-6 and V is TRBV10-3; 9 bases are a match to TRBD1. J lost 0 bases, V lost 3 bases, and 6 bases had no gene match. Germline lookup yields CDR1 ENHRY and CDR2 SYGVKD. The CDR3 consists of 18 residues.

The chain links TRBV18 to TRBJ2-7; no clear D. Trimming took off 3 bases at V and 0 bases at J, with 15 bases between the two ends. The CDR3 has 16 amino acids. Looked up from germline, CDR1 is KGHSH and CDR2 is LQKENI. CDR3 sequence reads: CASSPSPLPSSYEQYF. Written as DNA, the CDR3 is TGTGCCAGCTCACCCTCCCCCTTACCTTCCTCCTACGAGCAGTACTTC.

The chain has TRBV5-1 and TRBJ2-3; no clear D gene. The V gene's germline CDR1 is SGHRS and CDR2 YFSETQ. V was cut by 2 bases and J by 5 bases, with 9 bases left in between. The CDR3 contains 13 residues. CDR3 in amino acids: CASSFERGDTQYF. The DNA of the CDR3 is TGCGCCAGCAGCTTCGAAAGAGGAGATACGCAGTATTTT. The whole variable domain, filled in from reference TRBV5-1 and TRBJ2-3, reads KAGVTQTPRYLIKTRGQQVTLSCSPISGHRSVSWYQQTPGQGLQFLFEYFSETQRNKGNFPGRFSGRQFSNSRSEMNVSTLELGDSALYLCASSFERGDTQYFGPGTRLTVL.

The V call is TRBV2, the J call TRBJ1-5; D may be TRBD1 (5 bases). Trimming left V 6 bases short and J 3 bases short, with 12 bases between. The germline gives CDR1 SNHLY, CDR2 FYNNEI. CDR3 length equals 14 residues. CDR3 DNA: TGTGCCAGCAGCTCCGACAGCTACAATCAGCCCCAGCATTTT. This encodes CASSSDSYNQPQHF.

This chain joins TRBV19 and TRBJ2-5, with D perhaps TRBD1 or TRBD2 (5 bases each). CDR3 size: 15 residues. CDR1 is LNHDA and CDR2 is SQIVND in the germline V gene (reference sequence). V lost 3 bases and J lost 5, with 16 bases in between. The CDR3 nucleotides are TGTGCCAGTAGTATCGCGGGCAGGGATCGGGAGACCCAGTACTTC. Its translation is CASSIAGRDRETQYF.